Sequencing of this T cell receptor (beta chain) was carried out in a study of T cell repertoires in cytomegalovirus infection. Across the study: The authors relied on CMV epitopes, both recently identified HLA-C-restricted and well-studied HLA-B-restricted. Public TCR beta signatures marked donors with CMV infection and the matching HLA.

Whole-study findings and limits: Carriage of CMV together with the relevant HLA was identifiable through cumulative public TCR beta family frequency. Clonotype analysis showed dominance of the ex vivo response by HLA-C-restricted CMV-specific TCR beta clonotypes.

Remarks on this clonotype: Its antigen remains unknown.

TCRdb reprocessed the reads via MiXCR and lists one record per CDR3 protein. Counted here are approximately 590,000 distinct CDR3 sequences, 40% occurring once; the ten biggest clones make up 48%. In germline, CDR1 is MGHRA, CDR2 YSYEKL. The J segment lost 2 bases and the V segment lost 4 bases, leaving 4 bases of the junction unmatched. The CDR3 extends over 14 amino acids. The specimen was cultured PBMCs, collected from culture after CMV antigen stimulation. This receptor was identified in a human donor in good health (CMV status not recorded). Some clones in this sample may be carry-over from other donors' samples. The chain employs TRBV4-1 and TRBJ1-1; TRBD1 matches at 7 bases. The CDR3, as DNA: TGCGCCAGCAGCCCGACAGGGCACAACACTGAAGCTTTCTTT. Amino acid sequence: CASSPTGHNTEAFF.